Only a few counts were recorded for the clone carrying this TCR beta chain. The antigen remains unidentified. The data belong to a study of T cells after yellow fever vaccination. Notes on the study in general: Peaking faster, on day 5 versus 15, the secondary response was nonetheless weaker. A limited proportion of clonotypes was detected within both the CD4 and CD8 compartments. Most primary-vaccination clones reappeared after the booster (about 97% CD4, more than 70% CD8).

The CDR3 extends over 16 amino acids. J gave up 4 bases and V 7 bases, and 9 bases lay outside the gene matches. Template switching with 5'RACE generated the TCR cDNA and added a universal primer site and UMIs. TCRdb processed the 5' RACE reads anew with MiXCR; each CDR3 protein has one entry. The sample lists around 350,000 distinct CDR3 sequences, more than 5.5% occurring once. The rearrangement uses TRBV12-3 or TRBV12-4 and TRBJ2-2, with 10 bases aligning to TRBD2. This TCR came from a man aged 25 to 45 who received the YFV17D yellow fever vaccine. This specimen was PBMCs, taken 5 days after the yellow fever booster vaccination. CDR3 DNA sequence: TGTGCCAGCACCCCCGGACTAGCGGAGTCCACCGGGGAGCTGTTTTTT. As protein: CASTPGLAESTGELFF.